This is a list of T cell receptor beta chains from one sample in a study of cytomegalovirus exposure and HLA in healthy donors. The repertoire was sequenced with immunoSEQ multiplex PCR; TCRdb's copy has only in-frame clones and lacks some. The sample carries over 150,000 clones, over 70% recorded once. The sample taken for sequencing was PBMCs. These receptors were taken from a woman aged 18-30 years in good health and CMV-seronegative. The CDR3 runs from the conserved cysteine through the conserved F or W. D genes are given only for firm matches. Only some rows state a clone size, as once, few, many or a class for expanded clones.

D gene,V gene,clone size,J gene,CDR3 protein,CDR3 DNA
TRBD2,TRBV2,.,TRBJ2-3,CASSGGSSTDTQYF,TGTGCCAGCTCGGGGGGATCCAGCACAGATACGCAGTATTTT
.,TRBV28,.,TRBJ1-1,CASTTWGGSAFF,TGTGCCAGCACCACGTGGGGGGGATCGGCTTTCTTT
.,TRBV2,once,TRBJ2-2,CASSERNTGELFF,TGTGCCAGCAGTGAACGGAACACCGGGGAGCTGTTTTTT
TRBD1,TRBV7-2,.,TRBJ2-1,CASSSRHRGIVPSYNEQFF,TGTGCCAGCAGCTCGCGACACAGGGGGATAGTACCCTCCTACAATGAGCAGTTCTTC
TRBD2,TRBV29-1,.,TRBJ2-1,CSVGSPGLAGSNEQFF,TGCAGCGTTGGTTCCCCGGGACTAGCGGGTTCGAATGAGCAGTTCTTC
.,TRBV13,.,TRBJ2-3,CASSFTGGLSTDTQYF,TGTGCCAGCAGCTTTACAGGGGGACTAAGCACAGATACGCAGTATTTT
.,TRBV5-4,.,TRBJ1-6,CASSGGWGLNSPLHF,TGTGCCAGCAGCGGGGGTTGGGGGCTTAATTCACCCCTCCACTTT
.,TRBV5-1,.,TRBJ2-5,CASSDRESGQETQYF,TGCGCCAGCAGCGACCGCGAGAGCGGCCAAGAGACCCAGTACTTC
.,TRBV10-3,.,TRBJ1-2,CAISTDTDYGYTF,TGTGCCATCAGTACTGACACAGACTATGGCTACACCTTC
.,TRBV7-2,.,TRBJ2-7,CASSPRLVGASEQYF,TGTGCCAGCAGCCCCAGACTAGTAGGGGCGTCCGAGCAGTACTTC
TRBD2,TRBV2,.,TRBJ2-3,CASSLAGGHTDTQYF,TGTGCCAGCAGTTTAGCGGGGGGGCACACAGATACGCAGTATTTT
.,TRBV18,few,TRBJ2-5,CASSPTQETQYF,TGTGCCAGCTCACCCACACAAGAGACCCAGTACTTC
.,TRBV7-9,.,TRBJ2-7,CASSLGGPSYEQYF,TGTGCCAGCAGCTTAGGAGGGCCTTCCTACGAGCAGTACTTC
.,TRBV6-5,.,TRBJ1-2,CASSYKGLYGYTF,TGTGCCAGCAGTTACAAGGGGCTCTATGGCTACACCTTC
.,TRBV7-6,.,TRBJ1-1,CASSLAGASTEAFF,TGTGCCAGCAGCTTAGCGGGGGCGAGCACTGAAGCTTTCTTT
.,TRBV28,.,TRBJ2-7,CASNQDSGFYEQYF,TGTGCCAGCAATCAGGACAGCGGATTCTACGAGCAGTACTTC
TRBD1,TRBV6-1,.,TRBJ2-7,CASSGDRRYEQYF,TGTGCCAGCAGTGGGGACAGGCGCTACGAGCAGTACTTC
TRBD2,TRBV10-2,.,TRBJ2-1,CASSDPINSGGRQFF,TGCGCCAGCAGTGACCCGATCAATAGCGGGGGGAGGCAGTTCTTC
.,TRBV19,few,TRBJ1-4,CASSIEPGGKLFF,TGTGCCAGTAGTATAGAGCCGGGAGGAAAACTGTTTTTT
.,TRBV28,.,TRBJ2-6,CASKSGRESGANVLTF,TGTGCCAGCAAATCGGGTAGGGAGTCTGGGGCCAACGTCCTGACTTTC
TRBD2,TRBV7-2,.,TRBJ2-1,CASTTPGGGYNEQFF,TGTGCCAGCACTACTCCGGGAGGAGGCTACAATGAGCAGTTCTTC
TRBD1,TRBV29-1,.,TRBJ2-7,CSVEKGQGHEQYF,TGCAGCGTTGAAAAGGGACAGGGACACGAGCAGTACTTC
.,TRBV25-1,.,TRBJ2-7,CATRLPYEQYF,TGTGCCACCCGACTACCCTACGAGCAGTACTTC
.,TRBV6-1,.,TRBJ1-1,CASRLLTAGLTEAFF,TGTGCCAGCCGCCTTTTGACGGCAGGACTCACTGAAGCTTTCTTT
TRBD1,TRBV15,.,TRBJ1-4,CATSRGTGDEKLFF,TGTGCCACCAGCAGAGGGACAGGGGATGAAAAACTGTTTTTT
TRBD1,TRBV5-4,few,TRBJ1-1,CASSSAPQGAFTEAFF,TGTGCCAGCAGCTCAGCACCACAGGGGGCGTTCACTGAAGCTTTCTTT
.,TRBV19,.,TRBJ1-1,CASSIISPSGSEAFF,TGTGCCAGTAGTATAATATCCCCGTCGGGGTCTGAAGCTTTCTTT
TRBD1,TRBV5-4,.,TRBJ2-7,CASSLGDRKYF,TGTGCCAGCAGCTTGGGGGACAGAAAGTACTTC
.,TRBV10-2,.,TRBJ1-2,CASIRDSYGYTF,TGCGCCAGCATCCGCGACAGCTATGGCTACACCTTC
TRBD2,TRBV30,.,TRBJ2-2,CAWSPPSGTGGEGELFF,TGTGCCTGGAGTCCCCCCTCCGGTACGGGAGGTGAGGGGGAGCTGTTTTTT
TRBD1,TRBV14,once,TRBJ2-7,CASSQGRQGFEQYF,TGTGCCAGCAGCCAAGGCAGACAGGGATTCGAGCAGTACTTC
.,TRBV19,.,TRBJ1-2,CASSPVEGSGYTF,TGTGCCAGTAGCCCCGTGGAGGGATCTGGCTACACCTTC
TRBD1,TRBV5-5,.,TRBJ1-5,CASSRDRSIQPQHF,TGTGCCAGCAGCCGGGACAGGAGTATCCAGCCCCAGCATTTT
TRBD1,TRBV18,.,TRBJ2-7,CASWTGGISDEQYF,TGTGCCAGCTGGACAGGGGGAATAAGCGACGAGCAGTACTTC
.,TRBV7-9,.,TRBJ2-1,CASSLTGYHNEQFF,TGTGCCAGCAGCTTAACCGGGTATCACAATGAGCAGTTCTTC
.,TRBV2,.,TRBJ2-7,CASSAIQEGKQYF,TGTGCCAGCAGTGCCATCCAGGAGGGCAAGCAGTACTTC
.,TRBV7-7,few,TRBJ1-3,CASSLETASRGNTIYF,TGTGCCAGCAGCTTAGAAACAGCCTCCCGGGGAAACACCATATATTTT
TRBD1,TRBV6-4,.,TRBJ1-1,CASWPRGAGGVEAFF,TGTGCCAGCTGGCCCAGGGGGGCAGGGGGCGTTGAAGCTTTCTTT
TRBD2,TRBV7-6,.,TRBJ2-5,CASSLVPSGGATETQYF,TGTGCCAGCAGCTTAGTGCCTAGCGGGGGGGCCACAGAGACCCAGTACTTC
.,TRBV7-2,.,TRBJ2-4,CASSLVSQAKNIQYF,TGTGCCAGCAGCTTAGTTTCACAAGCCAAAAACATTCAGTACTTC
.,TRBV6-1,.,TRBJ2-7,CASRGGDTYEQYF,TGTGCCAGCAGGGGGGGGGACACCTACGAGCAGTACTTC
TRBD1,TRBV18,few,TRBJ2-7,CASSPGTAKGHEQYF,TGTGCCAGCTCACCCGGGACAGCAAAGGGCCACGAGCAGTACTTC